This T cell receptor beta chain derives from a study of shared clonotypes between healthy human individuals. Only in-frame clones appear in the TCRdb table, and some are missing; sequencing was by immunoSEQ multiplex PCR. Of 1.4 million or so clones in the sample, 98% were seen once. This clone has only one observation. Germline assignment: CDR1 SGHRS and CDR2 YFSETQ. V was cut by 0 bases and J by 5 bases, with 8 bases left in between. The CDR3 is 14 amino acids. This receptor was obtained from a man under 40 in good health. The chain carries TRBV5-1 and TRBJ1-4; D not resolved. The sequenced sample consisted of naive CD4+ T cells sorted from blood. Regarding subset: CD45RA+ positively selected. The CDR3 region has the DNA TGCGCCAGCAGCTTGGAGGCTGTGAATGAAAAACTGTTTTTT. It yields the protein CASSLEAVNEKLFF.